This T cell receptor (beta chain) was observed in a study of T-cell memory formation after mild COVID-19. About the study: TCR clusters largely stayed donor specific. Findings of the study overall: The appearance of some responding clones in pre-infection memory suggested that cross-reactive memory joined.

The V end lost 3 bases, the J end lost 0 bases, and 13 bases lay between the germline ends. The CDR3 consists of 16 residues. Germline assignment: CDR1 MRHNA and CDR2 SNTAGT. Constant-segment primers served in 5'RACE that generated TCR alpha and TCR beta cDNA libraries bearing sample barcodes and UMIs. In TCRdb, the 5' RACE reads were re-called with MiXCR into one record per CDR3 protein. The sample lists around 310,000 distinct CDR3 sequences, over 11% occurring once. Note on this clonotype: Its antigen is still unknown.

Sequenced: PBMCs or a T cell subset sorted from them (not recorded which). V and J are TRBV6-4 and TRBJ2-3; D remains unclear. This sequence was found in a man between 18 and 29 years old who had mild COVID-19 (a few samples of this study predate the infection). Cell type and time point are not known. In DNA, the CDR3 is TGTGCCAGCAGTGAATTCAGGAGTACTAGCACAGATACGCAGTATTTT. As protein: CASSEFRSTSTDTQYF.